These T cell receptor beta chains were read from a single sample in a study of blood T cells in healthy people across ages. TCRdb fed the 5' RACE reads into MiXCR, producing one record per CDR3 protein. The repertoire consists of fewer than 950,000 distinct CDR3 sequences, with around 34% occurring once and the leading ten covering over 10%. Input material: blood. These receptors were taken from a man between 18 and 35 years old in good health. Each CDR3 is given with its conserved first and last residue. Not all rows give a size; the values are once, few, many and, for expanded clones, a class.

j_call v_call clone_size cdr3_aa
TRBJ2-7 TRBV7-9 few CASSSARDYQGSYEQYF
NA TRBV6-2/TRBV6-3 NA CASSPGTSWDNEQYF
TRBJ1-4 TRBV20-1 NA CSARLSSGATNEKLFF
TRBJ1-5 TRBV29-1 few CSVGDSGNQPQHF
TRBJ2-3 TRBV6-5 NA CASSYSYRVWDTQYF
TRBJ2-1 TRBV7-2 once CASTQSGQGYNEQFF
TRBJ1-2 TRBV14 NA CASSQDLGTGNGYTF
TRBJ2-1 TRBV12-3/TRBV12-4 few CASSSQGYEQFF
TRBJ2-1 TRBV4-2 NA CASSEGGAYPYNEQFF
TRBJ1-4 TRBV27 once CASSIQGGHVEKLFF
TRBJ2-5 TRBV10-3 NA CATQLTSNNEQYF
TRBJ2-5 TRBV12-3/TRBV12-4 NA CASSPRGGDKETQYF
TRBJ2-3 TRBV9 NA CASSVWDRGTDTQYF
TRBJ2-5 TRBV25-1 few CASSDRGTGGIFGETQYF
TRBJ1-1 TRBV27 NA CASSVGSPTIEAFF
TRBJ1-4 TRBV20-1 NA CSARGRGASGLTNEKLFF
TRBJ2-5 TRBV20-1 NA CSAIEGGTKETQYF
TRBJ2-1 TRBV28 NA CASRTGTSRYKEQFF
TRBJ2-3 TRBV29-1 NA CSVEDLRGQESFTDTQYF
TRBJ2-5 TRBV10-3 NA CAIRTGSLFREQYF
TRBJ1-1 TRBV4-1 NA CASSQVGRKPGQGAPEAFF
TRBJ2-1 TRBV20-1 NA CSAPDRAKRETQFF
TRBJ2-2 TRBV12-3/TRBV12-4 NA CASTKGSGETGELFF
TRBJ2-1 TRBV20-1 many CSARDLTGRDNEQFF
TRBJ2-7 TRBV15 many CATSSGTGVYEQYF
TRBJ2-5 TRBV20-1 NA CSAPRLEGIARRETQYF
TRBJ2-4 TRBV20-1 many CSARGSGGPGNIQYF
TRBJ2-4 TRBV27 NA CASSPRAGGENIQYF
TRBJ2-7 TRBV10-3 once CAISRQGGSDEQYF
TRBJ1-2 TRBV7-2 few CASSLAPDYGYTF
TRBJ2-5 TRBV20-1 few CSARTRPAGYDKGETQYF
TRBJ1-2 TRBV6-1 NA CASSPGGAEYGYTF
TRBJ2-3 TRBV20-1 few CSGSTSGRTDTQYF
TRBJ2-7 TRBV6-6 NA CASTWEGGNYEQYF
TRBJ2-6 TRBV24-1 NA CATSGGDSGANVLTF
TRBJ2-6 TRBV12-5 NA CASGFSPSLGRSANVLTF
TRBJ2-4 TRBV2 few CASSPDRDKNIQYF
TRBJ2-1 TRBV12-3/TRBV12-4 NA CASSSTPTYEQFF
TRBJ1-2 TRBV9 once CASSVEGQGYDYTF
TRBJ2-2 TRBV20-1 NA CSVGVLSATGELFF